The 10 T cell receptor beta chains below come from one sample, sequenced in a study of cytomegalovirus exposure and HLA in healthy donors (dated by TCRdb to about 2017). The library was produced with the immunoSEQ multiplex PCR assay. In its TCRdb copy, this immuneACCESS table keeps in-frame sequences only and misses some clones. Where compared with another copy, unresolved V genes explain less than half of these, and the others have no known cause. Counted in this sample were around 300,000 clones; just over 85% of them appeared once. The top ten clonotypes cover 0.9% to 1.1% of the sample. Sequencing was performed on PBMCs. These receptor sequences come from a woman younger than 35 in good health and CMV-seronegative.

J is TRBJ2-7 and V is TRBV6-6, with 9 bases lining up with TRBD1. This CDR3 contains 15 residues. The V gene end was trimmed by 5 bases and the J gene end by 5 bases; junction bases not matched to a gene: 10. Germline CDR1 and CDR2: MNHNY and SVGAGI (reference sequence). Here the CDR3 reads CASSKRTGERHEQYF. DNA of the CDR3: TGTGCCAGCAGTAAAAGGACAGGGGAGAGGCACGAGCAGTACTTC.

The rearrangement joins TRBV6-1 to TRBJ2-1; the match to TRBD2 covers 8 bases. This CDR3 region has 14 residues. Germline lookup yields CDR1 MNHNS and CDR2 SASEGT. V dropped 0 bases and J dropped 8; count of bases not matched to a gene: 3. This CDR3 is CASSEAGGGYEQFF. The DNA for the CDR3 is TGTGCCAGCAGTGAAGCCGGGGGGGGGTATGAGCAGTTCTTC.

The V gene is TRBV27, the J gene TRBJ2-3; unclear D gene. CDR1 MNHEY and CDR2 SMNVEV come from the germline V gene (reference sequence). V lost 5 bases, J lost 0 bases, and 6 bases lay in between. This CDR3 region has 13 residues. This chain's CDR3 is CASSPTSTDTQYF. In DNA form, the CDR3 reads TGTGCCAGCAGTCCGACTAGCACAGATACGCAGTATTTT.

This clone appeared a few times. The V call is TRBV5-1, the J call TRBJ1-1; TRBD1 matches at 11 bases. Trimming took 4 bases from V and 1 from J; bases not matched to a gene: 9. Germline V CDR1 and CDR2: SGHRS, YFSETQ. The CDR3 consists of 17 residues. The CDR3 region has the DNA TGCGCCAGCAGCCCGTGGACAGGGGGCGTGGGGAACACTGAAGCTTTCTTT. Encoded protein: CASSPWTGGVGNTEAFF.

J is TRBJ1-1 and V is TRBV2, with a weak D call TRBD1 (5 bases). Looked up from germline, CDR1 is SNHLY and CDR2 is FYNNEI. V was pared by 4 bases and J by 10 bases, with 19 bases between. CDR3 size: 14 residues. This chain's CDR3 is CASSALNQGKGAFF. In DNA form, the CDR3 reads TGTGCCAGCAGTGCACTTAATCAGGGTAAGGGAGCTTTCTTT. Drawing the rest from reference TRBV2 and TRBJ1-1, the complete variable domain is EPEVTQTPSHQVTQMGQEVILRCVPISNHLYFYWYRQILGQKVEFLVSFYNNEISEKSEIFDDQFSVERPDGSNFTLKIRSTKLEDSAMYFCASSALNQGKGAFFGQGTRLTVV.

This chain's CDR3 is CASSLRRTGFDEQYF. The CDR3 DNA follows: TGTGCCAGCAGCTTACGCAGGACAGGGTTCGACGAGCAGTACTTC. The V gene is TRBV7-8, the J gene TRBJ2-7, with 8 bases matching TRBD1. From germline, CDR1 is SGHVS and CDR2 FQNEAQ. CDR3 length: 15 amino acids. V lost 2 bases to trimming and J lost 5 bases; unmatched junction nucleotides: 8.

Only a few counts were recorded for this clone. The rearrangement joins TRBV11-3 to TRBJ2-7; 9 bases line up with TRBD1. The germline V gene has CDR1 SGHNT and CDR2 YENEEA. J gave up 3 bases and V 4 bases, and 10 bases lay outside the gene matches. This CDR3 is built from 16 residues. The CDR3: CASSSTSGTGLYEQYF. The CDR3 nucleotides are TGTGCCAGCAGCTCAACTTCCGGGACAGGGCTCTACGAGCAGTACTTC. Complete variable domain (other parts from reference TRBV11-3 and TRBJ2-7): EAGVVQSPRYKIIEKKQPVAFWCNPISGHNTLYWYLQNLGQGPELLIRYENEEAVDDSQLPKDRFSAERLKGVDSTLKIQPAELGDSAVYLCASSSTSGTGLYEQYFGPGTRLTVT.

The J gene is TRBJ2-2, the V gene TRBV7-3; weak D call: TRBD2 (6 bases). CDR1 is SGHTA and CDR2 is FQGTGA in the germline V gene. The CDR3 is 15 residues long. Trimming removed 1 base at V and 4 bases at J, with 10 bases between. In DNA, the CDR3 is TGTGCCAGCAGCTTAAGCCTAGCGACCACCGGGGAGCTGTTTTTT. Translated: CASSLSLATTGELFF.

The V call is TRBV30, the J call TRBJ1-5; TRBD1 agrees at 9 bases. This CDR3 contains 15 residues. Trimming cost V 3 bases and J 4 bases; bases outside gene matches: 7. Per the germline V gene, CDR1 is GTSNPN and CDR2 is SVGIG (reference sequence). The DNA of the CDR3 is TGTGCCTGGAGACCCGGGACAGGGAAGAATCAGCCCCAGCATTTT. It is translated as CAWRPGTGKNQPQHF.

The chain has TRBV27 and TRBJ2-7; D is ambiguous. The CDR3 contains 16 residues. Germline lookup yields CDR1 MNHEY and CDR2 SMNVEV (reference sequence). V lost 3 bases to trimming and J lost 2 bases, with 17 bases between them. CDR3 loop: CASSFYSFPGTYEQYF. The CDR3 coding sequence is TGTGCCAGCAGTTTTTATTCGTTCCCGGGTACCTACGAGCAGTACTTC.